This paragraph covers one TCR beta chain sequence. Its antigen is currently unknown. The data derive from a study of T cell repertoires and HLA-DP antigens. Study details: One stimulator alloantigen differed from self by one groove amino acid; the other by ten. General observations from the study: Average cumulative frequency of previously undetected clones was approximately 34% against one allele and less than 60% against the other.

TCRdb keeps only in-frame clones here, not all; method: immunoSEQ multiplex PCR. This repertoire shows over 60,000 clones, roughly 78% found once; its top ten account for 1.5% to 2%. This CDR3 has 14 amino acids. J was trimmed by 2 bases and V by 3 bases; bases with no gene match: 0. Per germline, CDR1 KGHSH and CDR2 LQKENI. Sequenced material: CD4+ T cells from PBMCs. This TCR was sampled from a man between 60 and 70 years old in good health and CMV-seronegative. The V call is TRBV18, the J call TRBJ1-5; 8 bases line up with TRBD1. The CDR3 region has the DNA TGTGCCAGCTCACCGGACAGGGGCAATCAGCCCCAGCATTTT. Its translation: CASSPDRGNQPQHF.